The 20 T cell receptor beta chains below were found in one sample sequenced in a study of blood T cell repertoires in COVID-19. Repertoires were generated with immunoSEQ multiplex PCR, while TCRdb's copy carries only in-frame clones and drops some. The sample lists some 120,000 clones, 90% occurring once. Sequenced material: peripheral blood. These receptors all stem from a man in his fifties or sixties with active COVID-19.

This clone was observed a handful of times. This chain uses TRBV18 with TRBJ1-1; a weak D match, TRBD1 (6 bases). The germline V and J ends were trimmed by 3 bases and 1 base, with 9 bases remaining between them. The germline V gene has CDR1 KGHSH and CDR2 LQKENI. This CDR3 region has 14 residues. This CDR3 is CASSPAGANTEAFF. The CDR3 DNA sequence: TGTGCCAGCTCACCCGCAGGGGCGAACACTGAAGCTTTCTTT.

CDR3 region: CASSFGRTYEQYV. The CDR3 nucleotides are TGTGCCAGCAGTTTCGGCAGGACCTACGAGCAGTACGTC. This chain connects TRBV12-3 or TRBV12-4 to TRBJ2-7; no clear D. V lost 3 bases and J lost 2, with 8 bases in between. This CDR3 is 13 amino acids long.

This clone showed up just once. The rearrangement uses TRBV4-1 and TRBJ2-7; D unresolved. This CDR3 is built from 11 residues. CDR1 and CDR2 (germline): MGHRA, YSYEKL. Trimming left V 1 base short and J 6 bases short, with 4 bases between. The CDR3 DNA sequence: TGCGCCAGCAGCCAAGGGAGCGAGCAGTACGTC. Protein sequence: CASSQGSEQYV.

This CDR3 is CASSRGQFSYGYTF. CDR3 sequence (DNA): TGTGCCAGCAGTCGAGGACAGTTCTCGTATGGCTACACCTTC. This chain joins TRBV7-9 and TRBJ1-2, with D possibly being TRBD1 (6 bases). CDR3 size: 14 residues. Trimming left V 6 bases short and J 5 bases short, with 16 bases between. Germline CDR1 reads SEHNR; CDR2 reads FQNEAQ (reference sequence).

V gene TRBV6-5 combines with J gene TRBJ2-1, with D possibly matching TRBD1 (5 bases). V lost 10 bases and J 1 base, leaving 11 bases between the germline ends. The V gene's germline CDR1 is MNHEY and CDR2 SVGAGI. The CDR3 runs 13 residues. CDR3 amino acids: CATSRESYNEQFF. CDR3 nucleotide sequence: TGTGCCACCTCCAGGGAATCCTACAATGAGCAGTTCTTC.

This chain joins TRBV5-1 and TRBJ1-3; D is possibly TRBD1 (6 bases). CDR3 length: 15 residues. V was pared by 4 bases and J by 0 bases, with 11 bases between. CDR1 is SGHRS, CDR2 YFSETQ, per germline. As DNA, the CDR3 is TGCGCCAGCAGCCAAACAGGGAACTCTGGAAACACCATATATTTT. Protein product: CASSQTGNSGNTIYF.

V and J are TRBV4-1 and TRBJ1-2; D remains unclear. The CDR3 loop spans 15 amino acids. Trimming shortened V by 1 base and J by 4 bases, and 13 bases separated the two germline ends. CDR1 and CDR2 from the germline V gene are MGHRA and YSYEKL. The CDR3 coding sequence is TGCGCCAGCAGCCAAGCCGGGAGCCGGGGCTATGGCTACACCTTC. Protein: CASSQAGSRGYGYTF.

The chain carries TRBV19 and TRBJ1-1; the D gene is possibly TRBD1 (6 bases). This CDR3 is 16 amino acids long. V lost 5 bases to trimming and J lost 1 base, with 17 bases between them. CDR1 LNHDA and CDR2 SQIVND come from the germline V gene (reference sequence). DNA of the CDR3: TGTGCCAGTAGTCGCAACAGGGTACTAAAGAACACTGAAGCTTTCTTT. It is translated as CASSRNRVLKNTEAFF.

J is TRBJ2-3 and V is TRBV11-3; D uncertain. There are 14 residues in the CDR3. Trimming took off 5 bases at V and 0 bases at J, with 9 bases between the two ends. CDR1 SGHNT and CDR2 YENEEA come from the germline V gene. The CDR3 bases are TGTGCCAGCAGCCCATCCCGGAGCACAGATACGCAGTATTTT. It yields the protein CASSPSRSTDTQYF.

The CDR3 reads CASSRIGGQAYNEQFF. The CDR3 coding sequence is TGCGCCAGCAGCCGTATTGGGGGACAGGCGTACAATGAGCAGTTCTTC. The rearrangement uses TRBV5-1 and TRBJ2-1; 8 bases line up with TRBD1. Germline CDR1 SGHRS, CDR2 YFSETQ. The V and J ends lost 4 bases and 4 bases, in that order; junction bases with no gene match: 10. The CDR3 has 16 amino acids.

This sequence joins TRBV18 and TRBJ1-1, with TRBD1 matching 12 bases. The CDR3 contains 16 residues. The trim removed 3 bases at V and 4 bases at J, leaving 6 bases unmatched. The germline gives CDR1 KGHSH, CDR2 LQKENI. The CDR3 DNA follows: TGTGCCAGCTCACCCCGGGACAGGGGGCGCGGCACTGAAGCTTTCTTT. Translating it yields CASSPRDRGRGTEAFF.

This CDR3 is CASSRGQGASVTYNEQFF. CDR3 DNA: TGCGCCAGCAGCAGAGGACAGGGCGCTAGCGTGACCTACAATGAGCAGTTCTTC. The chain recombines TRBV5-1 with TRBJ2-1, with 8 positions matching TRBD1. This CDR3 is built from 18 residues. V shed 4 bases and J 2 bases; nucleotides not matched to a gene: 14. The V gene's germline CDR1 is SGHRS and CDR2 YFSETQ.

The chain uses TRBV7-9 and TRBJ2-5; D uncertain. Trimming stripped 2 bases from V and 5 bases from J, with 21 bases between. The CDR3 loop spans 17 amino acids. CDR1 and CDR2 from the germline V gene are SEHNR and FQNEAQ (reference sequence). CDR3 nucleotide sequence: TGTGCCAGCAGCTTAAGTTCAGGAACCGCTGGGCCGGAGACCCAGTACTTC. This sequence encodes CASSLSSGTAGPETQYF. Filled out from reference TRBV7-9 and TRBJ2-5, the complete variable domain reads DTGVSQNPRHKITKRGQNVTFRCDPISEHNRLYWYRQTLGQGPEFLTYFQNEAQLEKSRLLSDRFSAERPKGSFSTLEIQRTEQGDSAMYLCASSLSSGTAGPETQYFGPGTRLLVL.

The chain uses TRBV7-9 and TRBJ2-3; D is unclear. V was clipped by 3 bases and J by 14 bases, with 12 bases between them. The germline V gene encodes CDR1 SEHNR and CDR2 FQNEAQ (reference sequence). The CDR3 spans 11 residues. The CDR3: CASSLTTTLYF. CDR3 in DNA: TGTGCCAGCAGCTTGACAACAACTCTGTATTTT.

This clone was observed once. The chain employs TRBV25-1 and TRBJ1-2; D unclear. The CDR3 is made up of 13 amino acids. The ends were cut back, 4 bases at V and 6 bases at J, with 12 bases in the middle. CDR1 MGHDK and CDR2 SYGVNS come from the germline V gene. CDR3 nucleotide sequence: TGTGCCAGCAGTGTAGGGAGCGGAGATGGCTACACCTTC. This codes for CASSVGSGDGYTF.

This clone was detected only once. The V call is TRBV5-6, the J call TRBJ2-5, with D perhaps matching TRBD2 (5 bases). V was pared by 5 bases and J by 10 bases, with 18 bases between. This CDR3 has 13 amino acids. In germline, CDR1 is SGHDT, CDR2 YYEEEE. The CDR3 nucleotides read TGTGCCAGCAGTCAGGAAGGGATCCGGGGCCAGTACTTC. This translates into CASSQEGIRGQYF.

The J gene is TRBJ2-2, the V gene TRBV10-3; D uncertain. The germline V and J ends were trimmed by 6 bases and 4 bases, with 12 bases remaining between them. The germline gives CDR1 ENHRY, CDR2 SYGVKD. The CDR3 runs 14 residues. CDR3 DNA: TGTGCCATCAGCCTACTCGGTTCCACCGGGGAGCTGTTTTTT. Residues: CAISLLGSTGELFF.

V and J are TRBV15 and TRBJ1-2; D is perhaps TRBD1 (5 bases). V gave up 5 bases and J gave up 6 bases, with 19 bases separating them. From germline, CDR1 is LNHNV and CDR2 YYDKDF (reference sequence). The CDR3 loop spans 15 amino acids. The CDR3 bases are TGTGCCACCAGCCCCCGGGGGGGGAGAACGGATGGCTACACCTTC. Residues: CATSPRGGRTDGYTF.

The chain couples TRBV5-1 to TRBJ1-2; 11 bases are a match to TRBD1. Germline-derived CDR1 and CDR2 are SGHRS and YFSETQ. The CDR3 consists of 15 residues. V lost 2 bases and J lost 6; bases outside the gene matches: 6. CDR3 DNA sequence: TGCGCCAGCAGCTTACCGGGACAGGGGGTTAATGGCTACACCTTC. It encodes CASSLPGQGVNGYTF.

This clone appeared a single time. This rearrangement joins TRBV18 to TRBJ2-7; TRBD2 aligns across 13 bases. This CDR3 is 18 amino acids long. The J segment lost 6 bases and the V segment lost 2 bases, leaving 13 bases of the junction unmatched. Germline-derived CDR1 and CDR2 are KGHSH and LQKENI. The CDR3 DNA sequence: TGTGCCAGCTCACCAGGGGCAGGGGGGACTAGCGGGATTGGCGAGCAGTACGTC. Translation: CASSPGAGGTSGIGEQYV.